A single sample gave rise to the 24 T cell receptor beta chains below, sequenced in a study of human T cells and chemical hapten exposure. MiXCR, run by TCRdb on the RACE reads, gives a single entry per CDR3 protein. Counted here are about 160,000 distinct CDR3 sequences, about 27% occurring once; the ten biggest clones make up around 1.9%. Time point described: patch test 3, about 24 weeks after DPC sensitization. The treatment was: therapeutic diphenylcyclopropenone sensitization with weekly scalp DPC. The sequencing here drew on whole blood, taken in connection with sensitization to the hapten diphenylcyclopropenone (DPC). These receptors originate from a woman in her late teens or twenties with alopecia areata. Some clones in this sample may be carry-over from other donors' samples.

This clonotype was seen a few times. The chain has TRBV5-1 and TRBJ2-1, with unresolved D. V was pared by 4 bases and J by 8 bases, with 13 bases between. The CDR3 is made up of 13 amino acids. Per germline, CDR1 SGHRS and CDR2 YFSETQ. CDR3 sequence (DNA): TGCGCCAGCAGCCGGAGCGAGTACGATGAGCAGTTCTTC. Protein sequence: CASSRSEYDEQFF.

This clonotype was seen only a few times. Its ends do not fully match the called genes, so a read error is possible. This chain links TRBV4-1 with TRBJ2-3, with D possibly TRBD2 on 5 matching bases. CDR3 length: 15 residues. Germline V gene sequence: CDR1 MGHRA, CDR2 YSYEKL. CDR3 bases: TGCGCCAGCAGCCAAGTGGAGGCACGAAAGGAATTGAGGGATTTT. Its protein is CASSQVEARKELRDF.

V gene TRBV20-1 combines with J gene TRBJ2-7, with 11 bases matching TRBD2. After removal of 6 bases from V and 3 bases from J, the junction contained 7 bases not matched to a gene. The CDR3 contains 14 residues. CDR1 is DFQATT, CDR2 SNEGSKA, per germline (reference sequence). The CDR3 region has the DNA TGCAGTGCCCCCGGGACTAGCGGATTCTACGAGCAGTACTTC. This gives the protein CSAPGTSGFYEQYF.

In its sample, this clonotype was seen a few times. This sequence joins TRBV5-6 and TRBJ1-3; unclear D gene. This CDR3 has 13 residues. Per germline, CDR1 SGHDT and CDR2 YYEEEE. V dropped 0 bases and J dropped 3 bases, with 4 bases sitting between them. In DNA, the CDR3 is TGTGCCAGCAGCTTGGTTGGTGGAAACACCATATATTTT. Amino acids: CASSLVGGNTIYF. The full variable domain, with the rest looked up from reference TRBV5-6 and TRBJ1-3, is DAGVTQSPTHLIKTRGQQVTLRCSPKSGHDTVSWYQQALGQGPQFIFQYYEEEERQRGNFPDRFSGHQFPNYSSELNVNALLLGDSALYLCASSLVGGNTIYFGEGSWLTVV.

The chain uses TRBV7-8 and TRBJ2-7; TRBD2 matches at 8 bases. Trimming at V came to 4 bases and at J to 2 bases, leaving 7 bases not matched to a gene. Germline lookup yields CDR1 SGHVS and CDR2 FQNEAQ. This CDR3 has 15 amino acids. The CDR3 here is CASSSRVAGTYEQYF. The CDR3 nucleotides are TGTGCCAGCAGCTCCAGGGTAGCGGGAACCTACGAGCAGTACTTC. Supplemented by reference TRBV7-8 and TRBJ2-7, the full variable domain reads GAGVSQSPRYKVAKRGQDVALRCDPISGHVSLFWYQQALGQGPEFLTYFQNEAQLDKSGLPSDRFFAERPEGSVSTLKIQRTQQEDSAVYLCASSSRVAGTYEQYFGPGTRLTVT.

CDR3 region: CASGRAGNYEQYF. Written as DNA, the CDR3 is TGTGCCAGCGGGAGGGCAGGGAACTACGAGCAGTACTTC. The chain links TRBV27 to TRBJ2-7; the match to TRBD2 covers 7 bases. The CDR3 is made up of 13 amino acids. The germline V gene encodes CDR1 MNHEY and CDR2 SMNVEV (reference sequence). Trimming took 8 bases from V and 3 from J; bases not matched to a gene: 7.

This clonotype showed up many times. The gene calls are TRBV6-6 and TRBJ2-7; D might be TRBD2 (5 bases). Germline CDR1 and CDR2: MNHNY and SVGAGI (reference sequence). This CDR3 has 14 amino acids. V lost 5 bases and J 6 bases, leaving 17 bases between the germline ends. Here the CDR3 reads CASSRGQPPGEQYF. As DNA, the CDR3 is TGTGCCAGCAGTCGCGGGCAGCCCCCGGGCGAGCAGTACTTC.

V usage is TRBV7-9 and J usage is TRBJ2-3; no reliable D call. The germline V gene has CDR1 SEHNR and CDR2 FQNEAQ (reference sequence). V was cut by 5 bases and J by 0 bases, with 6 bases left in between. CDR3 length: 13 amino acids. The CDR3 loop reads CASSPVSTDTQYF. As DNA, the CDR3 is TGTGCCAGCAGCCCAGTAAGCACAGATACGCAGTATTTT.

The genes are TRBV18 and TRBJ1-3; D gene unclear. The CDR3 totals 16 residues. With 3 bases removed from V and 1 base from J, the gap between germline ends came to 13 bases. Germline V gene lookup returns CDR1 KGHSH and CDR2 LQKENI. The CDR3 here is CASSPQDLKSGNTIYF. CDR3 coding DNA: TGTGCCAGCTCACCCCAGGATCTGAAGTCTGGAAACACCATATATTTT.

This clonotype was counted a few times. A much larger clone lies a single base off, so this may be a read error. The chain is built from TRBV5-6 and TRBJ2-7; possible D gene TRBD2, 5 bases. The CDR3 has 13 residues. The germline V gene encodes CDR1 SGHDT and CDR2 YYEEEE. The CDR3 loop is CAGSPLADYEQYF. For the CDR3, the DNA is TGTGCCGGCAGCCCCCTAGCTGACTACGAGCAGTACTTC.

This clonotype was detected only a few times. The V call is TRBV9, the J call TRBJ2-3, with D tentatively TRBD2 (6 bases). CDR1 and CDR2 from the germline V gene are SGDLS and YYNGEE. The CDR3 length is 16 residues. V dropped 0 bases and J dropped 3 bases, with 14 bases sitting between them. CDR3 sequence: CASSVATAGKTDTQYF. The CDR3 nucleotides are TGTGCCAGCAGCGTAGCTACTGCGGGGAAGACAGATACGCAGTATTTT.

The chain recombines TRBV24-1 with TRBJ1-2; no firm D call. CDR1 and CDR2 (germline): KGHDR, SFDVKD. The CDR3 consists of 14 residues. The V and J ends lost 1 base and 2 bases respectively, with 7 bases between them. CDR3 DNA: TGTGCCACCAGTGATTTTAGGGAGAACTATGGCTACACCTTC. Residues: CATSDFRENYGYTF.

The table lists this clonotype with many counts. The rearrangement uses TRBV19 and TRBJ2-1; 10 nucleotides agree with TRBD2. Per germline, CDR1 LNHDA and CDR2 SQIVND (reference sequence). V trimming: 5 bases; J trimming: 0 bases; junction bases outside the gene matches: 19. This CDR3 has 21 residues. This chain's CDR3 is CASSLISGTSALLSSYNEQFF. CDR3 nucleotide sequence: TGTGCCAGTAGTCTAATTTCCGGGACTAGCGCCTTGTTGAGCTCCTACAATGAGCAGTTCTTC.

The chain combines TRBV6-4 with TRBJ2-1; a weak D match, TRBD1 (6 bases). From germline, CDR1 is MRHNA and CDR2 SNTAGT. This CDR3 contains 12 residues. V dropped 2 bases and J dropped 12 bases, with 11 bases sitting between them. Here the CDR3 reads CASSDGQGRQFF. The CDR3, as DNA: TGTGCCAGCAGTGACGGGCAGGGGAGGCAGTTCTTC.

This clonotype has just a few counts. The rearrangement joins TRBV7-9 to TRBJ2-7; TRBD1 agrees at 7 bases. The CDR3 has 12 residues. The V segment lost 11 bases and the J segment 5 bases; nucleotides outside the gene matches: 9. Germline lookup yields CDR1 SEHNR and CDR2 FQNEAQ (reference sequence). CDR3 sequence (DNA): TGTGCCTCGGCAGAGCAGGGGGACGAGCAGTACTTC. This sequence encodes CASAEQGDEQYF.

This chain connects TRBV4-1 to TRBJ2-5; TRBD2 agrees at 13 bases. Germline CDR1 is MGHRA and CDR2 is YSYEKL. The CDR3 sequence is 15 residues long. V shed 2 bases and J 5 bases; nucleotides not matched to a gene: 2. The CDR3 spells CASSQQGLAGETQYF. The CDR3 DNA is TGCGCCAGCAGCCAACAGGGACTAGCGGGGGAGACCCAGTACTTC.

This clonotype was recorded a few times. Written as DNA, the CDR3 is TGCAGCGTTGAAGGTCGTGGAGCGGGAGAGGTTTGGGATGAGCAGTTCTTC. Amino acid sequence: CSVEGRGAGEVWDEQFF. The rearrangement joins TRBV29-1 to TRBJ2-1, with TRBD2 matching 8 bases. CDR3 size: 17 residues. Germline loops: CDR1 SQVTM, CDR2 ANQGSEA. J gave up 8 bases and V 1 base, and 16 bases lay outside the gene matches.

This clonotype was detected a few times. Here the CDR3 reads CASSRQGAHEQYF. The CDR3 DNA reads TGTGCCAGCAGCCGACAGGGGGCCCACGAGCAGTACTTC. The V and J genes are TRBV2 and TRBJ2-7; 10 nucleotides agree with TRBD1. The CDR3 is 13 residues long. Germline CDR1 is SNHLY and CDR2 is FYNNEI. Trimming took 6 bases from V and 5 from J; bases not matched to a gene: 4.

The genes are TRBV7-2 and TRBJ1-1; D not certain. The germline V gene encodes CDR1 SGHTA and CDR2 FQGNSA. The CDR3 is 13 residues long. V was trimmed by 5 bases and J by 2 bases, leaving 9 bases between them. This CDR3 is CASSPIRNTEAFF. The CDR3 DNA reads as TGTGCCAGCAGCCCTATAAGAAACACTGAAGCTTTCTTT.

This clonotype turned up a few times. The CDR3 region has the DNA TGCAGCGTTGGGGGACTTTCCTACTACCCCTACGAGCAGTACTTC. It encodes CSVGGLSYYPYEQYF. The chain has TRBV29-1 and TRBJ2-7; maybe TRBD2 (6 bases). In germline, CDR1 is SQVTM, CDR2 ANQGSEA. The CDR3 length is 15 residues. V shed 4 bases and J shed 2 bases, with 18 bases lying between them.

This clonotype was recorded a few times. V usage is TRBV29-1 and J usage is TRBJ2-2; 11 positions match TRBD2. Losses at the gene ends were 0 bases for V and 7 bases for J; bases not matched to a gene: 10. Germline loops: CDR1 SQVTM, CDR2 ANQGSEA. The CDR3 runs 17 residues. CDR3 nucleotides: TGCAGCGTTGAAGATCGGCTAGCGGGGGGCCGGGGCGGGGAGCTGTTTTTT. Its translation: CSVEDRLAGGRGGELFF.

The chain carries TRBV6-2 or TRBV6-3 and TRBJ2-7, with D unclear. CDR1 is MNHEY and CDR2 is SVGEGT in the germline V gene. Trimming took off 6 bases at V and 2 bases at J, with 14 bases between the two ends. This CDR3 has 14 amino acids. In nucleotides, the CDR3 is TGTGCCAGCAGCTCCCGACGGCCCGCCTACGAGCAGTACTTC. Its protein product is CASSSRRPAYEQYF.

V usage is TRBV18 and J usage is TRBJ2-3, with D maybe TRBD1 (6 bases). Trimming pared 4 bases from V and 5 bases from J, leaving 13 bases between. Germline V lookup: CDR1 KGHSH, CDR2 LQKENI. CDR3 length: 14 residues. The CDR3 DNA reads TGTGCCAGCTCACTGACAGGTTCGGGAGATACGCAGTATTTT. Translating gives CASSLTGSGDTQYF.

CDR3 region: CASSVGSNNSPLHF. CDR3 DNA: TGTGCCAGCAGTGTCGGTAGCAATAATTCACCCCTCCACTTT. The chain employs TRBV6-1 and TRBJ1-6; no reliable D call. The CDR3 sequence is 14 residues long. CDR1 and CDR2 from the germline V gene are MNHNS and SASEGT. Trimming left V 4 bases short and J 5 bases short, with 9 bases between.